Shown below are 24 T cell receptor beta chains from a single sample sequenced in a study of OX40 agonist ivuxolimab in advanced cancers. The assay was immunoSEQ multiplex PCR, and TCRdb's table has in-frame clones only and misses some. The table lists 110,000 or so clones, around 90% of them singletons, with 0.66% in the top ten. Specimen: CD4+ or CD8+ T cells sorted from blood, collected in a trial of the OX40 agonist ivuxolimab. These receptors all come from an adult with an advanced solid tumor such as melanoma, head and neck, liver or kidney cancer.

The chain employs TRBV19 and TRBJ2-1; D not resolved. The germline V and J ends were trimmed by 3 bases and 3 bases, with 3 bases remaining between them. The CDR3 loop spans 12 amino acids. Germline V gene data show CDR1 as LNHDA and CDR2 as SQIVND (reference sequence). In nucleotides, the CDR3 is TGTGCCAGTAGTATCGACTACAATGAGCAGTTCTTC. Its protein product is CASSIDYNEQFF.

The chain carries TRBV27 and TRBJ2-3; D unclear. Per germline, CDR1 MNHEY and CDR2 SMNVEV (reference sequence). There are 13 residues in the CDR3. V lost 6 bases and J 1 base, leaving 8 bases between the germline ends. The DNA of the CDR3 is TGTGCCAGCAGCTCCCTGGGCACAGATACGCAGTATTTT. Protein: CASSSLGTDTQYF.

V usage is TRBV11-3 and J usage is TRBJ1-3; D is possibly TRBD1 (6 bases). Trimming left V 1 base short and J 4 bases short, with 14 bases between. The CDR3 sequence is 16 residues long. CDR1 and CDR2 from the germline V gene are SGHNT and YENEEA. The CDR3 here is CASSLGTGPGGNTIYF. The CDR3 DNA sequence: TGTGCCAGCAGCTTAGGTACAGGGCCTGGAGGAAACACCATATATTTT.

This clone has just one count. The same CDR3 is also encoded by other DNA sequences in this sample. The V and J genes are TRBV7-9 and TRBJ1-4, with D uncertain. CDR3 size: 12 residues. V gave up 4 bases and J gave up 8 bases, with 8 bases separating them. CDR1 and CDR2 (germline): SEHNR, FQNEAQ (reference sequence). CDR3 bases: TGTGCCAGCAGCTCAAGAGGCGAAAAACTGTTTTTT. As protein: CASSSRGEKLFF.

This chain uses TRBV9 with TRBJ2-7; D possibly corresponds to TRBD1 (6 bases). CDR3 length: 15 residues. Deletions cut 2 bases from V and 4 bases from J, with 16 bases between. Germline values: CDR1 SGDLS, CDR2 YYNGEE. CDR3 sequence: CASSVRDTGEYEQYF. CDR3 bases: TGTGCCAGCAGCGTCCGGGACACCGGTGAATACGAGCAGTACTTC.

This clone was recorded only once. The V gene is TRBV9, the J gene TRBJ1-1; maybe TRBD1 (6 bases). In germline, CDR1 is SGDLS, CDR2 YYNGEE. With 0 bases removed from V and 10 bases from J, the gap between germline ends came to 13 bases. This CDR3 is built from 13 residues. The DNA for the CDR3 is TGTGCCAGCAGCGTAGGTTTCGGAGGGGGAGCTTTCTTT. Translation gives CASSVGFGGGAFF.

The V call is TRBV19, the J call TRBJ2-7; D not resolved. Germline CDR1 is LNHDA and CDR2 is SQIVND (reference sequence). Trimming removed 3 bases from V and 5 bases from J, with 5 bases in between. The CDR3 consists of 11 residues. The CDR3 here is CASSMGDEQYF. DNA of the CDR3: TGTGCCAGTAGTATGGGTGACGAGCAGTACTTC. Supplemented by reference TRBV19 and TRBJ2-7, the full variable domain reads DGGITQSPKYLFRKEGQNVTLSCEQNLNHDAMYWYRQDPGQGLRLIYYSQIVNDFQKGDIAEGYSVSREKKESFPLTVTSAQKNPTAFYLCASSMGDEQYFGPGTRLTVT.

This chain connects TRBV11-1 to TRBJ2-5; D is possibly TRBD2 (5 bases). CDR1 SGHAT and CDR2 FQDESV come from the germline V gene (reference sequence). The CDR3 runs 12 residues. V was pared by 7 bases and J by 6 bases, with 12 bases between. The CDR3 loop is CASKNGEKTQYF. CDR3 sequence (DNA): TGTGCCAGCAAAAACGGGGAGAAGACCCAGTACTTC.

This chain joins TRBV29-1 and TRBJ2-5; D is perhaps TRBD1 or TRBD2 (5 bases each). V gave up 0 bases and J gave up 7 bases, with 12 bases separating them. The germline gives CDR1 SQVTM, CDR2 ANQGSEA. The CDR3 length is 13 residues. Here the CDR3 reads CSVEDRGGWTQYF. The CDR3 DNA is TGCAGCGTTGAAGATCGTGGGGGTTGGACCCAGTACTTC.

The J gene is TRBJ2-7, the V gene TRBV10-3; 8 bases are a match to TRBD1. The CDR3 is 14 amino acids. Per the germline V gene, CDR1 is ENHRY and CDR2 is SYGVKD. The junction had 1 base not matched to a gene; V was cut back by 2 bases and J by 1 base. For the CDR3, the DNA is TGTGCCATCAGTGAGGGGACAGGATCCTACGAGCAGTACTTC. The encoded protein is CAISEGTGSYEQYF.

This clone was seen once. This CDR3 reads CASSSLLAGLIYNEQFF. The CDR3, as DNA: TGTGCCAGCAGCTCACTCCTAGCGGGACTTATCTACAATGAGCAGTTCTTC. The chain has TRBV5-8 and TRBJ2-1, with TRBD2 matching over 9 bases. The CDR3 consists of 17 residues. CDR1 is SGHTS and CDR2 is YDEGEE in the germline V gene. J lost 3 bases, V lost 3 bases, and 10 bases had no gene match. The entire variable domain, with the rest obtained from reference TRBV5-8 and TRBJ2-1, is as follows: EAGVTQSPTHLIKTRGQQATLRCSPISGHTSVYWYQQALGLGLQFLLWYDEGEERNRGNFPPRFSGRQFPNYSSELNVNALELEDSALYLCASSSLLAGLIYNEQFFGPGTRLTVL.

The CDR3 here is CASTWSGTDTQYF. The CDR3 nucleotides are TGCGCCAGTACATGGAGTGGCACAGATACGCAGTATTTT. The chain has TRBV5-1 and TRBJ2-3; D is unclear. V lost 8 bases, J lost 1 base, and 11 bases lay in between. From germline, CDR1 is SGHRS and CDR2 YFSETQ. CDR3 length: 13 amino acids.

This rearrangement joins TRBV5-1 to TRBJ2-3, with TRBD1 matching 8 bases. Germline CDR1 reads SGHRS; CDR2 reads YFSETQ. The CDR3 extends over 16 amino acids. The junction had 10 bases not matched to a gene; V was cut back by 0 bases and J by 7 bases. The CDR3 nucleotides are TGCGCCAGCAGCTTGGAGTCCAGGGGGCGCCTTAATACGCAGTATTTT. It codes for CASSLESRGRLNTQYF.

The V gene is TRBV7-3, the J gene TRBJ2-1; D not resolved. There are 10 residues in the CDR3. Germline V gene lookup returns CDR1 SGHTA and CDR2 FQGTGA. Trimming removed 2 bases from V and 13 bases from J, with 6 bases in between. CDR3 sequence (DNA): TGTGCCAGCAGCTTAGCTGGTCAGTTCTTC. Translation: CASSLAGQFF.

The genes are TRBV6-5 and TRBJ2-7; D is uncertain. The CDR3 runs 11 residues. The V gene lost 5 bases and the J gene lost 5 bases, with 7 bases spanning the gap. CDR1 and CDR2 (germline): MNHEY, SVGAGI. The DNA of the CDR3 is TGTGCCAGCAGTCATCGACACGAGCAGTACTTC. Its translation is CASSHRHEQYF.

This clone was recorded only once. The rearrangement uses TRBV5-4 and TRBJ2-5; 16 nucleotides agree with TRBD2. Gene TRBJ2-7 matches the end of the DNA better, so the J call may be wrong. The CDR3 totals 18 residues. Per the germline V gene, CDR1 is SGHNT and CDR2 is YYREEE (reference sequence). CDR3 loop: CASSWGLAGGPRLYEQYF. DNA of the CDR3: TGTGCCAGCAGCTGGGGACTAGCGGGGGGGCCCCGACTCTACGAGCAGTACTTC.

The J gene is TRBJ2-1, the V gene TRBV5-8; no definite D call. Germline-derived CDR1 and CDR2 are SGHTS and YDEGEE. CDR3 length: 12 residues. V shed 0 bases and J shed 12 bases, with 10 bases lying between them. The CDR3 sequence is CASSLGPAGQFF. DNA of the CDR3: TGTGCCAGCAGCTTGGGACCCGCTGGGCAGTTCTTC.

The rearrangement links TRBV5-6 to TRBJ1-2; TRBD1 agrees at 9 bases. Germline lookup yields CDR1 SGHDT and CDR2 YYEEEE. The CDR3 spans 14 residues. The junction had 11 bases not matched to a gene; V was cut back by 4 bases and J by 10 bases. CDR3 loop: CASSPGQGRKSYTF. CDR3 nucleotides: TGTGCCAGCAGCCCGGGACAGGGAAGGAAGTCCTACACCTTC.

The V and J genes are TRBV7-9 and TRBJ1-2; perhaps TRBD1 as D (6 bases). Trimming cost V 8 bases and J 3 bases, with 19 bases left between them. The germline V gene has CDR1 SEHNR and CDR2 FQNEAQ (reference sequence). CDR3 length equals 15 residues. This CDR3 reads CASGGGGANHYGYTF. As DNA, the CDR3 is TGTGCCAGCGGTGGCGGGGGGGCGAACCACTATGGCTACACCTTC.

The DNA for the CDR3 is TGTGCCAGCAGCTTAGGGGCAGGGAGTAATTCACCCCTCCACTTT. This translates into CASSLGAGSNSPLHF. The chain is built from TRBV11-3 and TRBJ1-6; a possible D gene is TRBD1 (5 bases). Per germline, CDR1 SGHNT and CDR2 YENEEA. Trimming removed 1 base at V and 6 bases at J, with 10 bases between. The CDR3 contains 15 residues.

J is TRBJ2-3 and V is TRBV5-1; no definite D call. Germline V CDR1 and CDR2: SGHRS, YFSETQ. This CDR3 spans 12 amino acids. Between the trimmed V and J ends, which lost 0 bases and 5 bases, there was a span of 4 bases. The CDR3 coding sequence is TGCGCCAGCAGCTTGGGCAGAGATACGCAGTATTTT. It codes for CASSLGRDTQYF.

CDR3 sequence (DNA): TGTGCCAGCAGTGCGGGGGTCCTTGCCAGCACAGATACGCAGTATTTT. Translated: CASSAGVLASTDTQYF. The rearrangement links TRBV6-6 to TRBJ2-3, with TRBD2 identical over 7 bases. The ends lost 5 bases at V and 0 bases at J; junction bases unmatched: 8. CDR1 and CDR2 (germline): MNHNY, SVGAGI (reference sequence). The CDR3 covers 16 residues.

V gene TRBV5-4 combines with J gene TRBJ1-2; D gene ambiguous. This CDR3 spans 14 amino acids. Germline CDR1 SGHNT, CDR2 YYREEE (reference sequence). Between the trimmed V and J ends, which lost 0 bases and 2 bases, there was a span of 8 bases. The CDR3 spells CASSLGRKNYGYTF. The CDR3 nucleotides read TGTGCCAGCAGCTTGGGAAGAAAAAACTATGGCTACACCTTC.

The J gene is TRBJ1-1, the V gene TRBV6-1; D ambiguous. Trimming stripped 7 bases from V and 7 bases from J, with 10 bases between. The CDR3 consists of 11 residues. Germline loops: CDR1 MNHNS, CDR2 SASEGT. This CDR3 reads CASTYLGEAFF. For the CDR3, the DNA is TGTGCCAGCACCTATCTGGGTGAAGCTTTCTTT.